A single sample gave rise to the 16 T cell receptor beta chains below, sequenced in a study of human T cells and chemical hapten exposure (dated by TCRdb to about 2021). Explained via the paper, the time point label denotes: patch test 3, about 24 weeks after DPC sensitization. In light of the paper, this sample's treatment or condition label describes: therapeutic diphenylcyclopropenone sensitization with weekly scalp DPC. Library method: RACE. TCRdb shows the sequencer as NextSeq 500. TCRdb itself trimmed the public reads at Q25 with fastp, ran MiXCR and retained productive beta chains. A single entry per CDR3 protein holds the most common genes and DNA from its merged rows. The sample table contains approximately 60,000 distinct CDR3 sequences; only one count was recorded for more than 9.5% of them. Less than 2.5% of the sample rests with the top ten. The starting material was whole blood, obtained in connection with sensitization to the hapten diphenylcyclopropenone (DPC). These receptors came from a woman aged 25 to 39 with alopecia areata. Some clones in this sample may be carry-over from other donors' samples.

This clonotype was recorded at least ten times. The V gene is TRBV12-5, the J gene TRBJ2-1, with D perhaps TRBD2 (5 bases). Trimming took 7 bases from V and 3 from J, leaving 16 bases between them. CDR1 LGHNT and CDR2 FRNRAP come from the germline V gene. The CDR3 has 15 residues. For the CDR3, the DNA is TGTGCTAGTGCCAACCCCATCCGGGGCTACAATGAGCAGTTCTTC. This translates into CASANPIRGYNEQFF.

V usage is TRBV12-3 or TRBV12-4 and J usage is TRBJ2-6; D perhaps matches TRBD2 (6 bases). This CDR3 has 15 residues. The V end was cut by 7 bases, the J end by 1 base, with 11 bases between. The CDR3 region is CASKARGSGANVLTF. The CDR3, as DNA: TGTGCCAGCAAGGCGCGGGGTTCTGGGGCCAACGTCCTGACTTTC.

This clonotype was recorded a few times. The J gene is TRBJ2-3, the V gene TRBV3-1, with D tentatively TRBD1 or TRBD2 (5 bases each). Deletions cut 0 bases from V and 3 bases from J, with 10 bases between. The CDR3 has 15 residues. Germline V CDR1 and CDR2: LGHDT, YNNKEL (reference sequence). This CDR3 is CASSQDLGPTDTQYF. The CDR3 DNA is TGTGCCAGCAGCCAAGATCTGGGACCAACAGATACGCAGTATTTT.

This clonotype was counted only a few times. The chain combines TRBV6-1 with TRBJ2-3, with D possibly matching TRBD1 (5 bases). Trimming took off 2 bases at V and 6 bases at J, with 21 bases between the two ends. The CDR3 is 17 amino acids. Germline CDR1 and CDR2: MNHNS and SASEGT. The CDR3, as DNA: TGTGCCAGCAGTGAAAAAGGGGCTCGCCTACCTCTCGATACGCAGTATTTT. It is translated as CASSEKGARLPLDTQYF.

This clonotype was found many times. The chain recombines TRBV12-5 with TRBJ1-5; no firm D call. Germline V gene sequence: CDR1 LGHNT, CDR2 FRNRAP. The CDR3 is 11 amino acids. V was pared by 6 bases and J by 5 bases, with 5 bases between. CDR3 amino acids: CASGPYQPQHF. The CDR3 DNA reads TGTGCTAGTGGCCCGTATCAGCCCCAGCATTTT.

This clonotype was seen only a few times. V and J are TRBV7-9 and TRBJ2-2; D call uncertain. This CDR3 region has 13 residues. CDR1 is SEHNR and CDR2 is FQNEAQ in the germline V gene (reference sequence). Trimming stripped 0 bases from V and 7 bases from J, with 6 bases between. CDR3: CASSLALNGELFF. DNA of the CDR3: TGTGCCAGCAGCTTAGCGCTGAACGGGGAGCTGTTTTTT.

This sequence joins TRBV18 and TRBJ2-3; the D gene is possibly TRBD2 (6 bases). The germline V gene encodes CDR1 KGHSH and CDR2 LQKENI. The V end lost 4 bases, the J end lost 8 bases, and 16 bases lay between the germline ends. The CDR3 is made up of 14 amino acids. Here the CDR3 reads CASSQGLDRVTQYF. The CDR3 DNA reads TGTGCCAGCTCACAGGGACTGGATCGGGTTACGCAGTATTTT.

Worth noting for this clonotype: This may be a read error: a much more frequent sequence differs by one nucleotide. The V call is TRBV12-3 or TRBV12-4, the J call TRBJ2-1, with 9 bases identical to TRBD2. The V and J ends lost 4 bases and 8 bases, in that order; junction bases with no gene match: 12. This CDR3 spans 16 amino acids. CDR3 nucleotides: TGTGCCAGCAGTTCACGGTCTAGCGGGGTGAACGATGAGCAGTTCTTC. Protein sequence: CASSSRSSGVNDEQFF.

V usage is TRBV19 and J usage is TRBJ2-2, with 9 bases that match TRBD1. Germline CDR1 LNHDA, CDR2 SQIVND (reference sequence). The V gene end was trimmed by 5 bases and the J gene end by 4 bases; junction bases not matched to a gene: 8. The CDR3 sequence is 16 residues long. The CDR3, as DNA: TGTGCCAGTAGTTTTTCGACAGGGGGAAGCACCGGGGAGCTGTTTTTT. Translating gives CASSFSTGGSTGELFF.

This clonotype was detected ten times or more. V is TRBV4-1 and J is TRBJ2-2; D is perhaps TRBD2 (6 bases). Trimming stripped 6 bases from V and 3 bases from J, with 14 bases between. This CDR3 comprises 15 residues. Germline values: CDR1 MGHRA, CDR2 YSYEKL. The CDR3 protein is CASSRRERDTGELFF. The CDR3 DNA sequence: TGCGCCAGCAGTCGGAGGGAGAGGGACACCGGGGAGCTGTTTTTT.

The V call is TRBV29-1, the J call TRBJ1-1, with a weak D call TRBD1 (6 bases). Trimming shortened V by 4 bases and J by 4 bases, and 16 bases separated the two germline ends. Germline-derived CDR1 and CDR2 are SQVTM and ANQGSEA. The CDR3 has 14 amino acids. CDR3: CSVGGAGAGTEAFF. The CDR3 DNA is TGCAGCGTTGGAGGGGCGGGGGCTGGCACTGAAGCTTTCTTT.

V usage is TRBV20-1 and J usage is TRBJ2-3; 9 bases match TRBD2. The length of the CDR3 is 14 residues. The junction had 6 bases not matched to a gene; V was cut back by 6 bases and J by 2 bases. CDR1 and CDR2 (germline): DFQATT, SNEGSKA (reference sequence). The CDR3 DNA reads TGCAGTGCGCCGCTAGCGGGGATCACAGATACGCAGTATTTT. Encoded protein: CSAPLAGITDTQYF.

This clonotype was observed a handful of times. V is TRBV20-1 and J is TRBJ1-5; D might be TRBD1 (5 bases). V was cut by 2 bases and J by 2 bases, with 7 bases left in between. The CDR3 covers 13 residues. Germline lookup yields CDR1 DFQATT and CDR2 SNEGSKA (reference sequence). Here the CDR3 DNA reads TGCAGTGCTAGACAGGGAGGCAATCAGCCCCAGCATTTT. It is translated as CSARQGGNQPQHF.

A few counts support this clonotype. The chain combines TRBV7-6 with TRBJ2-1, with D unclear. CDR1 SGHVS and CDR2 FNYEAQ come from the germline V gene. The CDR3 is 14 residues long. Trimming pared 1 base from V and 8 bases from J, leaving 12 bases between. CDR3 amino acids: CASSLGAFADEQFF. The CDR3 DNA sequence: TGTGCCAGCAGCTTAGGAGCATTCGCGGATGAGCAGTTCTTC.

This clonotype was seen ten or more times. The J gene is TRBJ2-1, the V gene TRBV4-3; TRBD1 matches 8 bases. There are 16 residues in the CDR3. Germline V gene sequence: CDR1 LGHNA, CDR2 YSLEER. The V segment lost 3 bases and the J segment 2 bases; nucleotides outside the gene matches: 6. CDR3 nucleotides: TGCGCCAGCAGCCAGCGGACAGGGATCGCCTACAATGAGCAGTTCTTC. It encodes CASSQRTGIAYNEQFF.

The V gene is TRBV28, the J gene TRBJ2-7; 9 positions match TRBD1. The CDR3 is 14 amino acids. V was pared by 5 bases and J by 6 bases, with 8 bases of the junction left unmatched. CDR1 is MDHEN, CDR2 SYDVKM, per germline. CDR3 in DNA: TGTGCCAGCAGTATCCGACAGGGGGTGGGCGAGCAGTACTTC. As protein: CASSIRQGVGEQYF.